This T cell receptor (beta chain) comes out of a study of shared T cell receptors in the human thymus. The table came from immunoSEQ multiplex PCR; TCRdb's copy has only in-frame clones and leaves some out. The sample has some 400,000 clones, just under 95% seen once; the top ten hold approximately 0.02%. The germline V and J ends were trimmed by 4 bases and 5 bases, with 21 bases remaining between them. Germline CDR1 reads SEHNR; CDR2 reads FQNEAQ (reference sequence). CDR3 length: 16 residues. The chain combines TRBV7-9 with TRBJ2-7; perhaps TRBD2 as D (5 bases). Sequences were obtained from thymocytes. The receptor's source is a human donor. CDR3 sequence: CASSSAPGYFPHEQYF. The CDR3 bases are TGTGCCAGCAGCTCAGCCCCGGGATACTTTCCCCACGAGCAGTACTTC.